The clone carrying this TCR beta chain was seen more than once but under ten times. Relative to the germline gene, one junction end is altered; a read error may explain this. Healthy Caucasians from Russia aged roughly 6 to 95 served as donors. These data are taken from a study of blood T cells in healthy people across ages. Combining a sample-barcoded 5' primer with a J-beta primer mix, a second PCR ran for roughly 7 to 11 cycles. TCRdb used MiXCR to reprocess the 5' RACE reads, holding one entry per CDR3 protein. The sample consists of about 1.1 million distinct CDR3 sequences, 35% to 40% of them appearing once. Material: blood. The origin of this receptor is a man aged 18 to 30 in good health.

The CDR3 DNA reads as TGTGCTAGCAGCTCGGGGGCTTCAGAGACCCAGTACTTC. This encodes CASSSGASETQYF. The rearrangement joins TRBV7-7 to TRBJ2-5, with D perhaps given as TRBD1 or TRBD2 (6 bases each). The germline V gene encodes CDR1 SSHAT and CDR2 FNYEAQ (reference sequence). The CDR3 is 13 residues long.